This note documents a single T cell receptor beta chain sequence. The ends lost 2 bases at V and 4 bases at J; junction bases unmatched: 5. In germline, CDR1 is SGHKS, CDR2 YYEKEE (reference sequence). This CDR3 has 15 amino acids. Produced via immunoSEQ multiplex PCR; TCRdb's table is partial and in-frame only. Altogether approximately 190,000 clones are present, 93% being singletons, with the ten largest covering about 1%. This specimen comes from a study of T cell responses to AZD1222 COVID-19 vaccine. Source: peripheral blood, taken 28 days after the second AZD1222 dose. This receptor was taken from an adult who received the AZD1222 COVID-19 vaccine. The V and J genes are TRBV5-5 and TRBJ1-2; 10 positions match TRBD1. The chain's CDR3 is CASSFKGQGFYGYTF. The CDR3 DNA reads TGTGCCAGCAGCTTTAAGGGACAGGGGTTCTATGGCTACACCTTC.